The 17 T cell receptor beta chains given below trace back to one sample, sequenced in a study of post-analysis software for immune sequencing data. Whole-study results and caveats: Comparison of patients with controls showed five or six TRBV segments more frequent in patients, TRBV5-6, TRBV5-1 and TRBV20-1 among them.

The TCR beta cDNA libraries contained unique molecular identifiers. TCRdb re-called the PCR reads with MiXCR, one entry per CDR3 protein. The sample holds some 370,000 distinct CDR3 sequences, approximately 33% seen once. What these receptors recognize is not known. The sample was blood. The source of these receptors is a girl between 10 and 17 years old with multiple sclerosis.

This rearrangement joins TRBV12-3 or TRBV12-4 to TRBJ1-1; TRBD1 agrees at 8 bases. J was trimmed by 1 base and V by 0 bases; bases with no gene match: 1. The CDR3 covers 15 residues. CDR3 sequence reads: CASSLAGTGNTEAFF. The CDR3 DNA is TGTGCCAGCAGTTTAGCCGGGACAGGGAACACTGAAGCTTTCTTT.

The genes are TRBV20-1 and TRBJ1-1; a possible D gene is TRBD1 (5 bases). CDR1 DFQATT and CDR2 SNEGSKA come from the germline V gene (reference sequence). CDR3 length equals 12 residues. The V end lost 1 base, the J end lost 5 bases, and 8 bases lay between the germline ends. Written as DNA, the CDR3 is TGCAGTGCTAGAGCCGGGGGGACTGAAGCTTTCTTT. Translated, it gives CSARAGGTEAFF.

This clonotype has more than one count but fewer than ten. The chain is built from TRBV15 and TRBJ2-1; D is possibly TRBD2 (5 bases). The CDR3 covers 13 residues. Germline-derived CDR1 and CDR2 are LNHNV and YYDKDF (reference sequence). The V end was cut by 5 bases, the J end by 7 bases, with 12 bases between. CDR3 sequence reads: CATSLGPGNEQFF. CDR3 nucleotides: TGTGCCACCAGCTTGGGTCCGGGAAATGAGCAGTTCTTC.

The chain uses TRBV5-5 and TRBJ2-2, with 10 bases identical to TRBD1. The CDR3 has 16 amino acids. Germline V lookup: CDR1 SGHKS, CDR2 YYEKEE (reference sequence). The ends lost 4 bases at V and 4 bases at J; junction bases unmatched: 7. In DNA, the CDR3 is TGTGCCAGCAGCACGGGACAGGGGACGGCCACCGGGGAGCTGTTTTTT. Protein product: CASSTGQGTATGELFF.

The chain uses TRBV30 and TRBJ2-1, with 8 bases identical to TRBD1. Germline V gene data show CDR1 as GTSNPN and CDR2 as SVGIG (reference sequence). J was trimmed by 6 bases and V by 2 bases; bases with no gene match: 3. The length of the CDR3 is 13 residues. The CDR3 sequence: CAWSPTGVNEQFF. The CDR3 nucleotides read TGTGCCTGGAGTCCGACAGGGGTCAATGAGCAGTTCTTC.

The V and J genes are TRBV27 and TRBJ2-1, with D tentatively TRBD1 (5 bases). Germline CDR1 reads MNHEY; CDR2 reads SMNVEV (reference sequence). V gave up 5 bases and J gave up 6 bases, with 11 bases separating them. This CDR3 has 13 residues. In DNA form, the CDR3 reads TGTGCCAGCAGTACAGGAGACTTCAATGAGCAGTTCTTC. Amino acids: CASSTGDFNEQFF.

The gene calls are TRBV9 and TRBJ2-3; 9 bases are shared with TRBD2. Per the germline V gene, CDR1 is SGDLS and CDR2 is YYNGEE. CDR3 length: 15 amino acids. The V segment lost 2 bases and the J segment 4 bases; nucleotides outside the gene matches: 5. CDR3 in amino acids: CASSVSGGSPDTQYF. CDR3 DNA: TGTGCCAGCAGCGTTAGCGGGGGCAGCCCAGATACGCAGTATTTT.

This clonotype occurred a few times. The chain has TRBV7-9 and TRBJ2-3; D unclear. V shed 5 bases and J shed 3 bases, with 15 bases lying between them. The CDR3 loop spans 15 amino acids. From germline, CDR1 is SEHNR and CDR2 FQNEAQ (reference sequence). The CDR3 DNA is TGTGCCAGCAGCCCCTTGCAGTCTGGGACAGATACGCAGTATTTT. Amino acid sequence: CASSPLQSGTDTQYF.

This chain connects TRBV7-4 to TRBJ2-4; 9 bases fit TRBD1. The J call is in doubt because the DNA end fits TRBJ2-7 better. The germline V gene encodes CDR1 SGHVT and CDR2 SQSDAQ. This CDR3 is built from 15 residues. The CDR3 sequence is CASSSPGDRDNEQYF. The CDR3 DNA follows: TGTGCCAGCAGCTCCCCTGGGGACAGGGACAACGAGCAGTACTTC.

This clonotype was detected only a few times. The chain employs TRBV7-2 and TRBJ2-7, with TRBD2 identical over 10 bases. This CDR3 comprises 17 residues. CDR1 and CDR2 (germline): SGHTA, FQGNSA. With 1 base clipped from V and 0 bases from J, the junction kept 6 bases outside the gene matches. The CDR3 bases are TGTGCCAGCAGCTTAGATCCCCCTAGCGGGAGCTCCTACGAGCAGTACTTC. This gives the protein CASSLDPPSGSSYEQYF. Variable domain in full (rest from reference TRBV7-2 and TRBJ2-7): GAGVSQSPSNKVTEKGKDVELRCDPISGHTALYWYRQSLGQGLEFLIYFQGNSAPDKSGLPSDRFSAERTGGSVSTLTIQRTQQEDSAVYLCASSLDPPSGSSYEQYFGPGTRLTVT.

This clonotype was seen a few times. V usage is TRBV9 and J usage is TRBJ2-5, with 7 bases identical to TRBD1. Germline V gene lookup returns CDR1 SGDLS and CDR2 YYNGEE. Trimming cost V 0 bases and J 5 bases; bases outside gene matches: 10. The CDR3 runs to 16 residues. The CDR3 DNA sequence: TGTGCCAGCAGCGTAGGGACCGGGACAGTTCTCGAGACCCAGTACTTC. Its protein product is CASSVGTGTVLETQYF. The complete variable domain, with remaining parts taken from reference TRBV9 and TRBJ2-5, reads DSGVTQTPKHLITATGQRVTLRCSPRSGDLSVYWYQQSLDQGLQFLIQYYNGEERAKGNILERFSAQQFPDLHSELNLSSLELGDSALYFCASSVGTGTVLETQYFGPGTRLLVL.

This clonotype appeared a few times. The V and J genes are TRBV7-9 and TRBJ1-6, with 7 bases identical to TRBD1. The CDR3 is 16 residues long. Germline values: CDR1 SEHNR, CDR2 FQNEAQ (reference sequence). Unmatched junction bases numbered 5, after V lost 4 bases and J lost 2 bases. CDR3 DNA sequence: TGTGCCAGCAGCTCCCCGGACAGGACCTATAATTCACCCCTCCACTTT. Protein sequence: CASSSPDRTYNSPLHF.

V gene TRBV21-1 combines with J gene TRBJ2-4; TRBD2 reflects the table's D call only, with no check against the DNA. TRBJ2-7 matches the DNA end more closely, so the J call is doubtful. TRBV21-1 is reported as a pseudogene. The CDR3 is made up of 13 amino acids. CDR3 amino acids: CASTRKTDYEQYF. CDR3 DNA: TGTGCCAGCACCCGAAAAACTGACTACGAGCAGTACTTC.

This chain joins TRBV6-5 and TRBJ2-7, with TRBD2 identical over 8 bases. This CDR3 is 16 amino acids long. The germline V gene encodes CDR1 MNHEY and CDR2 SVGAGI. V shed 3 bases and J 2 bases; nucleotides not matched to a gene: 9. CDR3 loop: CASSYAPAGAPYEQYF. The DNA for the CDR3 is TGTGCCAGCAGTTATGCCCCAGCGGGGGCCCCCTACGAGCAGTACTTC.

The V call is TRBV6-1, the J call TRBJ1-5; TRBD1 matches at 9 bases. The CDR3 spans 18 residues. Trimming took 5 bases from V and 0 from J; bases not matched to a gene: 11. CDR1 and CDR2 from the germline V gene are MNHNS and SASEGT. CDR3 coding DNA: TGTGCCAGCAGTCAGGGGACAGGGAGGGGGGTTAGCAATCAGCCCCAGCATTTT. It specifies CASSQGTGRGVSNQPQHF.

Only a few counts were recorded for this clonotype. An end of the junction differs from the germline gene, which may be a read error. CDR3 sequence reads: CAGSLAETQYF. The CDR3 nucleotides are TGTGCCGGCAGCTTAGCAGAGACCCAGTACTTC. The chain uses TRBV7-6 and TRBJ2-5; D remains ambiguous. Germline CDR1 and CDR2: SGHVS and FNYEAQ. The length of the CDR3 is 11 residues.

A few counts support this clonotype. CDR3 bases: TGCGCCAGCAGCCTAGGACTAAAGCCCCCGGAGACCCAGTACTTC. This encodes CASSLGLKPPETQYF. J is TRBJ2-5 and V is TRBV5-1; D is perhaps TRBD2 (6 bases). Germline assignment: CDR1 SGHRS and CDR2 YFSETQ. The CDR3 covers 15 residues. Trimming took 4 bases from V and 5 from J, leaving 18 bases between them.